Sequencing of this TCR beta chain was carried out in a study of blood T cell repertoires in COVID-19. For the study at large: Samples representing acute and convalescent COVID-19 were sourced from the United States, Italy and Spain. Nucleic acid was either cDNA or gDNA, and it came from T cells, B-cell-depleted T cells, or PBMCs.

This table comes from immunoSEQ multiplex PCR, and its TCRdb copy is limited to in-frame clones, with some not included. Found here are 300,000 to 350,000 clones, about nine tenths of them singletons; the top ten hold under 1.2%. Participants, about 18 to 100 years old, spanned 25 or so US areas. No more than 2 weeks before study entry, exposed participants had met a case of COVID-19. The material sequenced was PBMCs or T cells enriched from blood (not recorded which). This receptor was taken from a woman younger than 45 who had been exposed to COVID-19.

The chain's CDR3 is CASSLGRGGGYTF. CDR3 bases: TGTGCCAGCAGCTTAGGCAGGGGAGGGGGCTACACCTTC. The chain links TRBV7-9 to TRBJ1-2; tentative D call: TRBD1 (6 bases). There are 13 residues in the CDR3. Germline loops: CDR1 SEHNR, CDR2 FQNEAQ (reference sequence). V was clipped by 1 base and J by 8 bases, with 11 bases between them.